The 30 T cell receptor beta chains given below trace back to one sample, sequenced in a study of shared clonotypes between healthy human individuals. Produced via immunoSEQ multiplex PCR; TCRdb's table is partial and in-frame only. The sample shows around 1,000,000 clones, 77% of them seen only once. The sequencing sample was made of memory CD4+ T cells from PBMCs. Subset given: CD45RA-negative fraction. The receptors derive from a young man in good health. Some clones in this sample may be carry-over from other donors' samples.

The chain combines TRBV12-2 with TRBJ2-7; no DNA check was done on the table's D call, TRBD2. TRBV12-2 is recorded as a pseudogene. The CDR3 runs to 20 residues. The CDR3 loop reads CASRLEVASGRAFVSYEQYF. The DNA for the CDR3 is TGTGCAAGTCGCTTAGAGGTGGCTAGCGGGAGGGCCTTTGTCTCCTACGAGCAGTACTTC.

The chain is built from TRBV11-1 and TRBJ1-1, with D possibly being TRBD1 (6 bases). Germline lookup yields CDR1 SGHAT and CDR2 FQDESV (reference sequence). The CDR3 sequence is 15 residues long. V was cut by 2 bases and J by 2 bases, with 12 bases left in between. The CDR3 sequence is CASSLPGHLNTEAFF. As DNA, the CDR3 is TGTGCCAGCAGCTTACCGGGACACTTAAACACTGAAGCTTTCTTT. The full variable domain, its missing parts supplied by reference TRBV11-1 and TRBJ1-1, is EAEVAQSPRYKITEKSQAVAFWCDPISGHATLYWYRQILGQGPELLVQFQDESVVDDSQLPKDRFSAERLKGVDSTLKIQPAELGDSAMYLCASSLPGHLNTEAFFGQGTRLTVV.

The J gene is TRBJ2-7, the V gene TRBV2, with a possible D match to TRBD2 (5 bases). The CDR3 runs 14 residues. Deletions cut 7 bases from V and 0 bases from J, with 13 bases between. Germline V lookup: CDR1 SNHLY, CDR2 FYNNEI. DNA of the CDR3: TGTGCCAGCATCCGAACGGGGTCCTCCTACGAGCAGTACTTC. Translation: CASIRTGSSYEQYF.

The rearrangement joins TRBV28 to TRBJ1-1, with a tentative D call TRBD1 (5 bases). The CDR3 extends over 13 amino acids. Germline V gene sequence: CDR1 MDHEN, CDR2 SYDVKM. V dropped 7 bases and J dropped 4 bases, with 13 bases sitting between them. The CDR3 spells CASKLGVTTEAFF. As DNA, the CDR3 is TGTGCCAGCAAACTGGGGGTGACCACTGAAGCTTTCTTT.

This clone was picked up one time. The rearrangement uses TRBV5-1 and TRBJ2-4; TRBD1 aligns across 7 bases. This CDR3 spans 16 amino acids. Trimming at V came to 3 bases and at J to 2 bases, leaving 8 bases not matched to a gene. The germline V gene encodes CDR1 SGHRS and CDR2 YFSETQ. CDR3 DNA: TGCGCCAGCAGCTCCCAGGGGGTTGGCCCCAAAAACATTCAGTACTTC. This sequence encodes CASSSQGVGPKNIQYF.

This clone was counted many times. The chain combines TRBV11-2 with TRBJ2-7, with 9 nucleotides matching TRBD2. The junction had 6 bases not matched to a gene; V was cut back by 4 bases and J by 2 bases. The CDR3 runs to 15 residues. Germline V gene lookup returns CDR1 SGHAT and CDR2 FQNNGV. Here the CDR3 DNA reads TGTGCCAGCAGCTCCCTAGCGGGACAGACCTACGAGCAGTACTTC. Its translation is CASSSLAGQTYEQYF.

CDR3 nucleotide sequence: TGTGCCAGCAGCTCTGGTTCAGGGGGCTCCTACGAGCAGTACTTC. Residues: CASSSGSGGSYEQYF. This chain links TRBV11-2 with TRBJ2-7; TRBD1 aligns across 7 bases. Per germline, CDR1 SGHAT and CDR2 FQNNGV. The V gene end was trimmed by 4 bases and the J gene end by 0 bases; junction bases not matched to a gene: 6. CDR3 length: 15 residues. Supplemented by reference TRBV11-2 and TRBJ2-7, the full variable domain reads EAGVAQSPRYKIIEKRQSVAFWCNPISGHATLYWYQQILGQGPKLLIQFQNNGVVDDSQLPKDRFSAERLKGVDSTLKIQPAKLEDSAVYLCASSSGSGGSYEQYFGPGTRLTVT.

The chain couples TRBV2 to TRBJ2-1; D is perhaps TRBD1 (5 bases). The CDR3 contains 13 residues. V was cut by 3 bases and J by 5 bases, with 8 bases left in between. Germline V CDR1 and CDR2: SNHLY, FYNNEI. CDR3 bases: TGTGCCAGCAGTGAGAACAGGAACAATGAGCAGTTCTTC. Protein product: CASSENRNNEQFF.

The CDR3 DNA follows: TGTGGTGATAGCGGGTCTCTCTACGAGCAGTACTTC. Its translation: CGDSGSLYEQYF. This chain joins TRBV21-1 and TRBJ2-7; the table's TRBD2 call for D was not verified on the DNA. TRBV21-1 is termed a pseudogene. This CDR3 spans 12 amino acids.

The chain is built from TRBV11-2 and TRBJ1-2; D remains ambiguous. V was cut by 1 base and J by 4 bases, with 10 bases left in between. The germline V gene has CDR1 SGHAT and CDR2 FQNNGV. This CDR3 spans 14 amino acids. In DNA, the CDR3 is TGTGCCAGCAGCTTAGGTGCGGGCCCCTATGGCTACACCTTC. It yields the protein CASSLGAGPYGYTF.

The V gene is TRBV7-6, the J gene TRBJ2-7; a weak D match, TRBD2 (6 bases). Germline V CDR1 and CDR2: SGHVS, FNYEAQ. CDR3 length: 15 amino acids. V shed 4 bases and J shed 2 bases, with 15 bases lying between them. The CDR3 loop is CASSSQQGGAYEQYF. The CDR3 nucleotides read TGTGCCAGCAGCTCTCAGCAGGGAGGTGCCTACGAGCAGTACTTC.

V usage is TRBV11-2 and J usage is TRBJ2-1; D possibly corresponds to TRBD1 (5 bases). Germline values: CDR1 SGHAT, CDR2 FQNNGV. Trimming shortened V by 2 bases and J by 3 bases, and 8 bases separated the two germline ends. There are 14 residues in the CDR3. CDR3 DNA: TGTGCCAGCAGCTTACAGGGCGGCTACAATGAGCAGTTCTTC. Protein product: CASSLQGGYNEQFF.

The chain employs TRBV30 and TRBJ1-4, with a tentative D call TRBD1 (5 bases). V gave up 2 bases and J gave up 3 bases, with 13 bases separating them. CDR1 and CDR2 from the germline V gene are GTSNPN and SVGIG (reference sequence). This CDR3 is 15 amino acids long. The CDR3 bases are TGTGCCTGGAGTACTACAGACAGCCCTAATGAAAAACTGTTTTTT. Its translation: CAWSTTDSPNEKLFF. The entire variable domain, with the rest obtained from reference TRBV30 and TRBJ1-4, is as follows: SQTIHQWPATLVQPVGSPLSLECTVEGTSNPNLYWYRQAAGRGLQLLFYSVGIGQISSEVPQNLSASRPQDRQFILSSKKLLLSDSGFYLCAWSTTDSPNEKLFFGSGTQLSVL.

The CDR3 DNA reads as TGTGCCAGCAGGCAGACAGGGAAGGGCTACACCTTC. Translating gives CASRQTGKGYTF. The chain combines TRBV28 with TRBJ1-2; 7 bases agree with TRBD1. This CDR3 spans 12 amino acids. V lost 6 bases to trimming and J lost 8 bases; unmatched junction nucleotides: 6. CDR1 MDHEN and CDR2 SYDVKM come from the germline V gene.

Concerning this clone itself: Within the sample, other DNA sequences also encode this same CDR3. This chain joins TRBV29-1 and TRBJ2-7; D is perhaps TRBD2 (6 bases). The germline V and J ends were trimmed by 4 bases and 4 bases, with 11 bases remaining between them. The CDR3 spans 12 residues. Germline V CDR1 and CDR2: SQVTM, ANQGSEA. CDR3 nucleotide sequence: TGCAGCGTTGGAGGGACTCCTTACGAGCAGTACTTC. Residues: CSVGGTPYEQYF.

The chain carries TRBV27 and TRBJ2-5; D remains ambiguous. The CDR3 contains 14 residues. Trimming cost V 1 base and J 2 bases, with 8 bases left between them. Germline-derived CDR1 and CDR2 are MNHEY and SMNVEV (reference sequence). CDR3 DNA: TGTGCCAGCAGTTTATACGGGCCACAAGAGACCCAGTACTTC. It translates to CASSLYGPQETQYF.

Points on this clone: The sample holds other DNA sequences that translate to the same CDR3. The chain is built from TRBV20-1 and TRBJ1-2; 7 bases fit TRBD1. This CDR3 contains 11 residues. Germline lookup yields CDR1 DFQATT and CDR2 SNEGSKA (reference sequence). J lost 7 bases, V lost 4 bases, and 3 bases had no gene match. CDR3 sequence: CSAIDRVGYTF. The CDR3 DNA follows: TGCAGTGCTATTGACAGGGTTGGCTACACCTTC.

The chain combines TRBV21-1 with TRBJ1-1. TRBV21-1 is a listed pseudogene. This CDR3 region has 16 residues. In DNA, the CDR3 is TGTGCCAGCAGCAAAGAAAGTTGTGGGGGGGGCACTGAAGCTTTCTTT. It encodes CASSKESCGGGTEAFF.

J is TRBJ2-7 and V is TRBV18, with 15 bases aligning to TRBD2. The J segment lost 3 bases and the V segment lost 6 bases, leaving 6 bases of the junction unmatched. The CDR3 is 16 residues long. In germline, CDR1 is KGHSH, CDR2 LQKENI. The CDR3 DNA reads as TGTGCCAGCTCTTCCGGGACTAGCGGGAGGATCTACGAGCAGTACTTC. This codes for CASSSGTSGRIYEQYF.

The chain couples TRBV7-8 to TRBJ1-2; D possibly corresponds to TRBD1 (5 bases). The CDR3 is 12 residues long. Germline V lookup: CDR1 SGHVS, CDR2 FQNEAQ. Trimming left V 3 bases short and J 4 bases short, with 6 bases between. The CDR3 bases are TGTGCCAGCAGCTTGGGACTCTATGGCTACACCTTC. Translation: CASSLGLYGYTF.

J is TRBJ2-1 and V is TRBV2; 8 bases match TRBD1. This CDR3 region has 14 residues. Per the germline V gene, CDR1 is SNHLY and CDR2 is FYNNEI. V shed 6 bases and J 7 bases; nucleotides not matched to a gene: 8. CDR3 region: CASRTGTGGNEQFF. Written as DNA, the CDR3 is TGTGCCAGCAGGACCGGGACAGGTGGTAATGAGCAGTTCTTC. Combining the CDR3 with reference TRBV2 and TRBJ2-1 gives the whole variable domain EPEVTQTPSHQVTQMGQEVILRCVPISNHLYFYWYRQILGQKVEFLVSFYNNEISEKSEIFDDQFSVERPDGSNFTLKIRSTKLEDSAMYFCASRTGTGGNEQFFGPGTRLTVL.

This clone was counted only a few times. The gene calls are TRBV11-1 and TRBJ2-1; D possibly corresponds to TRBD2 (6 bases). The CDR3 totals 12 residues. With 8 bases removed from V and 10 bases from J, the gap between germline ends came to 15 bases. The V gene's germline CDR1 is SGHAT and CDR2 FQDESV (reference sequence). The CDR3 DNA is TGTGCCAGCTCGCAGTCCGGGGGAGAGCAGTTCTTC. This sequence encodes CASSQSGGEQFF.

This rearrangement joins TRBV6-6 to TRBJ2-7; unclear D gene. The CDR3 runs to 13 residues. Germline loops: CDR1 MNHNY, CDR2 SVGAGI (reference sequence). V lost 0 bases and J 3 bases, leaving 6 bases between the germline ends. The chain's CDR3 is CASSYSIGYEQYF. In nucleotides, the CDR3 is TGTGCCAGCAGTTACTCGATTGGCTACGAGCAGTACTTC.

This chain connects TRBV18 to TRBJ2-3; a weak D match, TRBD2 (6 bases). Trimming left V 0 bases short and J 0 bases short, with 7 bases between. The CDR3 is made up of 15 amino acids. CDR1 and CDR2 from the germline V gene are KGHSH and LQKENI. The CDR3 DNA reads as TGTGCCAGCTCACCACCCGCGGGAAGCACAGATACGCAGTATTTT. Its translation: CASSPPAGSTDTQYF.

V gene TRBV5-8 combines with J gene TRBJ2-3; D perhaps matches TRBD1 (5 bases). The V gene's germline CDR1 is SGHTS and CDR2 YDEGEE. CDR3 length: 14 amino acids. The germline V and J ends were trimmed by 1 base and 5 bases, with 11 bases remaining between them. CDR3 coding DNA: TGTGCCAGCAGCTTGTTCAGGGTGGTAGATACGCAGTATTTT. Protein sequence: CASSLFRVVDTQYF.

The genes are TRBV7-3 and TRBJ2-5, with D perhaps matching TRBD1 or TRBD2 (5 bases each). Trimming took 2 bases from V and 5 from J, leaving 15 bases between them. Germline lookup yields CDR1 SGHTA and CDR2 FQGTGA. The CDR3 totals 15 residues. The CDR3 loop is CASSLGTSEGETQYF. CDR3 in DNA: TGTGCCAGCAGCTTAGGGACCAGCGAGGGGGAGACCCAGTACTTC.

The chain has TRBV11-2 and TRBJ2-7; 7 nucleotides match TRBD1. Trimming at V came to 1 base and at J to 7 bases, leaving 10 bases not matched to a gene. Per germline, CDR1 SGHAT and CDR2 FQNNGV. The CDR3 spans 15 residues. The DNA for the CDR3 is TGTGCCAGCAGCTTAGGGGGACAGCCGGGAAGGGAGCAGTACTTC. Translated, it gives CASSLGGQPGREQYF.

The chain is built from TRBV6-5 and TRBJ2-2, with TRBD2 identical over 12 bases. The CDR3 is made up of 15 amino acids. V trimming: 6 bases; J trimming: 1 base; junction bases outside the gene matches: 0. Germline values: CDR1 MNHEY, CDR2 SVGAGI. In DNA, the CDR3 is TGTGCCAGCAGGGGACTAGCGGGGAACACCGGGGAGCTGTTTTTT. It yields the protein CASRGLAGNTGELFF.

The genes are TRBV30 and TRBJ2-2; 7 bases line up with TRBD1. Trimming cost V 2 bases and J 12 bases; bases outside gene matches: 6. Germline-derived CDR1 and CDR2 are GTSNPN and SVGIG (reference sequence). The CDR3 totals 12 residues. CDR3 sequence (DNA): TGTGCCTGGAGTACGGACAGGTTGAAGCTGTTTTTT. The encoded protein is CAWSTDRLKLFF.

The chain has TRBV5-1 and TRBJ2-3; 13 bases are a match to TRBD2. The V and J ends lost 3 bases and 5 bases, in that order; junction bases with no gene match: 6. The CDR3 loop spans 16 amino acids. Per the germline V gene, CDR1 is SGHRS and CDR2 is YFSETQ. CDR3 region: CASSSGTSGTGDTQYF. Here the CDR3 DNA reads TGCGCCAGCAGCTCGGGGACTAGCGGGACAGGAGATACGCAGTATTTT.